This TCR beta chain was identified during a study of neurological immune-mediated disorders. Germline CDR1 and CDR2: SGDLS and YYNGEE. The CDR3 length is 15 residues. Losses at the gene ends were 0 bases for V and 4 bases for J; bases not matched to a gene: 6. TCRdb independently ran MiXCR on the 5' RACE reads; one entry per CDR3 protein. The sample records more than 40,000 distinct CDR3 sequences, roughly 3% being singletons. This clonotype was seen at least ten times. The rearrangement uses TRBV9 and TRBJ1-1; 7 bases match TRBD1. The sample taken for sequencing was PBMCs. The TCR was taken from a woman aged 45-59 years with multiple sclerosis. The CDR3 DNA is TGTGCCAGCAGCGTAGCTACAGGGGTAGGCACTGAAGCTTTCTTT. It encodes CASSVATGVGTEAFF.